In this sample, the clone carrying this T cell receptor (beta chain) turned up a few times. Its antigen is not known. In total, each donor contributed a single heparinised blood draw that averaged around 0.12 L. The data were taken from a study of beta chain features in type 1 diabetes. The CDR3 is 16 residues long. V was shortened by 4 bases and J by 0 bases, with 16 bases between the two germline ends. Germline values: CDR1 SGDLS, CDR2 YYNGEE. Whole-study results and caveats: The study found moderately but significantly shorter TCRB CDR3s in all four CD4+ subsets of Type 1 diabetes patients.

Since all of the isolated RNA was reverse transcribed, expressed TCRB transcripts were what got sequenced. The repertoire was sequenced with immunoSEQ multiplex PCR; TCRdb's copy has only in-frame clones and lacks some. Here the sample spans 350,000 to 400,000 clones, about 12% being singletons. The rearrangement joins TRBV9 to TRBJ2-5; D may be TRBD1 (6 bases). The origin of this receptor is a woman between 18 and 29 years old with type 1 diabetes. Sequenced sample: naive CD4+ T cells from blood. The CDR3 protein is CASSPRPQGYQETQYF. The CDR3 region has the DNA TGTGCCAGCAGCCCCCGGCCGCAGGGGTACCAAGAGACCCAGTACTTC. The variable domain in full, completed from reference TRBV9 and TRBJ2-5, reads DSGVTQTPKHLITATGQRVTLRCSPRSGDLSVYWYQQSLDQGLQFLIQYYNGEERAKGNILERFSAQQFPDLHSELNLSSLELGDSALYFCASSPRPQGYQETQYFGPGTRLLVL.